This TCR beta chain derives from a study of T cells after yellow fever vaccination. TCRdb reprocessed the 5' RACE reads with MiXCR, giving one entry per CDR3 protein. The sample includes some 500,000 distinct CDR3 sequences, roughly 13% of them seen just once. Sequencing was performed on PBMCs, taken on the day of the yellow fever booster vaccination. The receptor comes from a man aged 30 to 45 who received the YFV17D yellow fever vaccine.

The CDR3 here is CASSLSYRGSADTQYF. DNA for the CDR3: TGTGCCAGCAGTTTATCCTACAGGGGATCAGCAGATACGCAGTATTTT. The genes are TRBV12-3 or TRBV12-4 and TRBJ2-3, with 7 bases lining up with TRBD1. The CDR3 extends over 16 amino acids. V gave up 2 bases and J gave up 4 bases; unmatched junction bases: 9.